A selection of T cell receptor beta chains follows, all from one sample in a study of blood T cells in healthy people across ages. Each CDR3 protein gets one entry after TCRdb re-called the 5' RACE reads with MiXCR. This table holds over a million distinct CDR3 sequences, 20% to 25% found once. These same data were also listed under a study on T cells of mothers and their children.

Input material: blood. The receptors stem from a girl aged 2 to 10 in good health. CDR3s include the opening cysteine and the closing phenylalanine or tryptophan. The D gene is left open where the match is weak. Not every row has a clone size; where given, it reads once, few, many or a size class.

CDR3aa: CASSKGLAGLIGETQYF; CDR3nt: TGCGCCAGCAGCAAGGGACTAGCGGGACTAATTGGAGAGACCCAGTACTTC; j_gene: TRBJ2-5; abundance: few; d_gene: TRBD2; v_gene: TRBV5-1
CDR3aa: CASSFRDSVSGNTIYF; CDR3nt: TGTGCCAGCAGCTTCCGGGACAGCGTCTCTGGAAACACCATATATTTT; j_gene: TRBJ1-3; abundance: few; d_gene: TRBD1; v_gene: TRBV7-8
CDR3aa: CASSEVLGELFF; CDR3nt: TGTGCCAGCAGCGAGGTGCTGGGGGAGCTGTTTTTT; j_gene: TRBJ2-2; abundance: few; d_gene: NA; v_gene: TRBV9
CDR3aa: CASSSDPGTYEQYF; CDR3nt: TGTGCCAGCAGCTCCGACCCGGGAACCTACGAGCAGTACTTC; j_gene: TRBJ2-7; abundance: few; d_gene: NA; v_gene: TRBV7-9
CDR3aa: CASRDGGGFNEQFF; CDR3nt: TGTGCCAGCAGGGATGGCGGGGGGTTCAATGAGCAGTTCTTC; j_gene: TRBJ2-1; abundance: NA; d_gene: TRBD2; v_gene: TRBV6-2/TRBV6-3
CDR3aa: CASGPGQGGETQYF; CDR3nt: TGTGCCAGCGGCCCCGGACAGGGAGGGGAGACCCAGTACTTC; j_gene: TRBJ2-5; abundance: few; d_gene: NA; v_gene: TRBV7-9
CDR3aa: CATSLERGGGYTF; CDR3nt: TGTGCCACCAGCCTCGAAAGGGGTGGTGGCTACACCTTC; j_gene: TRBJ1-2; abundance: few; d_gene: NA; v_gene: TRBV15
CDR3aa: CASSSPGTGTGELFF; CDR3nt: TGTGCCAGCAGTTCTCCCGGGACAGGGACCGGGGAGCTGTTTTTT; j_gene: TRBJ2-2; abundance: NA; d_gene: TRBD1; v_gene: TRBV6-6
CDR3aa: CASSVGGGRGDQQETQYF; CDR3nt: TGTGCCAGCAGCGTAGGCGGTGGAAGGGGGGACCAGCAAGAGACCCAGTACTTC; j_gene: TRBJ2-5; abundance: NA; d_gene: NA; v_gene: TRBV9
CDR3aa: CSGWQETQYF; CDR3nt: TGCAGCGGATGGCAGGAGACCCAGTACTTC; j_gene: TRBJ2-5; abundance: few; d_gene: NA; v_gene: TRBV29-1